The present entry profiles one T cell receptor beta chain with its context. Antigen: not known. This specimen comes from a study of cytomegalovirus exposure and HLA in healthy donors. This PCR relied on a set of 60 Vbeta primers and 13 Jbeta primers. TCRdb's table, derived via immunoSEQ multiplex PCR, lists solely in-frame clones and lacks some. The data hold fewer than 120,000 clones, with just over 75% observed a single time. The CDR3 contains 15 residues. Germline values: CDR1 SGHAT, CDR2 FQNNGV. After removal of 0 bases from V and 4 bases from J, the junction contained 3 bases not matched to a gene. Broader study findings: Per published reports, the classifier diagnosed cytomegalovirus status with high specificity and sensitivity. Presence/absence analyses treated sequencing depth as roughly uniform across donors. Analysis performed later found 16,951 TCR beta sequences associated with HLA alleles at 0.05 false discovery rate.

The TCR originated in a man aged 30 to 45 in good health and CMV-seropositive. The chain recombines TRBV11-2 with TRBJ2-7; 10 nucleotides align to TRBD2. Sequencing used PBMCs. The CDR3 sequence: CASSLEGSGGYEQYF. In nucleotides, the CDR3 is TGTGCCAGCAGCTTAGAGGGTAGCGGGGGGTACGAGCAGTACTTC.